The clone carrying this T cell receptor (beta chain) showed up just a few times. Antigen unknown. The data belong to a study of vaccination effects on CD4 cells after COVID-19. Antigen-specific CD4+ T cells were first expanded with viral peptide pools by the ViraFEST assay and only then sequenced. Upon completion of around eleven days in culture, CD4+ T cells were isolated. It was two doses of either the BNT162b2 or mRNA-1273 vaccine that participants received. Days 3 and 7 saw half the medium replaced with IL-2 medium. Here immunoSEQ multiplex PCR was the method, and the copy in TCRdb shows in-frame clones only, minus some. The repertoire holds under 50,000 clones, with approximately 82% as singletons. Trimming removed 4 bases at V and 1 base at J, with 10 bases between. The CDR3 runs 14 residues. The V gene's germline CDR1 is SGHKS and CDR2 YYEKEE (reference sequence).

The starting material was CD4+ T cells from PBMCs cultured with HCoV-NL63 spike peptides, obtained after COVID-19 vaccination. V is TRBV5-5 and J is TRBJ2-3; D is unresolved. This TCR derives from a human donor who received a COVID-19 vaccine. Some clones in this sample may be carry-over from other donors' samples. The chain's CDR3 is CASSAVAGTDTQYF. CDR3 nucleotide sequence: TGTGCCAGCAGCGCTGTTGCGGGCACAGATACGCAGTATTTT.